The rows below give T cell receptor beta chains drawn from one sample of a study of regulatory T cells in long-lasting Graves disease. TCRdb independently ran MiXCR on the multiplex PCR reads; one entry per CDR3 protein. The data show a few hundred thousand distinct CDR3 sequences, with about a sixth seen just once and 25% to 30% held by the top ten. These same records also appear under a second study, on T cells in Graves' hyperthyroidism and ophthalmopathy.

The sample here was peripheral blood mononuclear cells (PBMCs), taken at new diagnosis, from a patient treated with antithyroid drugs. These receptors all stem from a middle-aged man with Graves disease. The CDR3 runs from the conserved cysteine through the conserved F or W. The D gene is left open where the match is weak. Rows may omit the clone size; those that give it use once, few, many or a size class.

d_call j_call cdr3_length v_call clone_size cdr3_nt cdr3_aa
TRBD1 TRBJ2-3 15 TRBV6-1 medium-sized TGTGCCAGCATCGGACAGGCAGCCCGGGGAGATACGCAGTATTTT CASIGQAARGDTQYF
TRBD1 TRBJ1-1 12 TRBV30 . TGTGCCTGGACCCTGACAGGGGCTGAAGCTTTCTTT CAWTLTGAEAFF
TRBD2 TRBJ2-5 14 TRBV28 many TGTGCCAGCAGTTTAAACGGACTAGGGGAGACCCAGTACTTC CASSLNGLGETQYF
. TRBJ2-7 15 TRBV3-1 many TGTGCCAGCAGCCAAGGTCCAGGGGCGTCCTACGAGCAGTACTTC CASSQGPGASYEQYF
. TRBJ2-1 20 TRBV28 few TGTGCCAGCAGTTTTGATTCTGTCGAGCAGGGGTCGAGCTCCTACAATGAGCAGTTCTTC CASSFDSVEQGSSSYNEQFF
. TRBJ2-7 15 TRBV7-9 many TGTGCCAGCAGCGCGGTCCGGGACGGGACCTACGAGCAGTACTTC CASSAVRDGTYEQYF
TRBD2 TRBJ2-3 14 TRBV20-1 many TGCAGTGCTAGAGTTGCGGGGGTGGCAGATACGCAGTATTTT CSARVAGVADTQYF
TRBD1 TRBJ1-4 15 TRBV7-2 few TGTGCCAGCAGCTTCCAAGGGACAGCAAATGAAAAACTGTTTTTT CASSFQGTANEKLFF
TRBD2 TRBJ2-3 15 TRBV30 many TGTGCCTGGACTACGACTAGCGGGGGTGCAGATACGCAGTATTTT CAWTTTSGGADTQYF
TRBD1 TRBJ1-5 15 TRBV6-1 many TGTGCCAGCAGCCCCGGGACAGGGTGGAATCAGCCCCAGCATTTT CASSPGTGWNQPQHF
. TRBJ2-5 13 TRBV18 many TGTGCCAGCAGCCCCGGGCTTCAAGAGACCCAGTACTTC CASSPGLQETQYF
TRBD1 TRBJ2-5 14 TRBV28 many TGTGCCAGCAGACACCAGGGGGCTTTCGAGACCCAGTACTTC CASRHQGAFETQYF
. TRBJ2-3 15 TRBV7-6 many TGTGCCAGCAGCTCAAGGGCCGTAGCACAAGATACGCAGTATTTT CASSSRAVAQDTQYF
TRBD2 TRBJ2-1 15 TRBV6-5 few TGTGCCAGCAGTTTCGGGACTAGCGGGGGCAATGAGCAGTTCTTC CASSFGTSGGNEQFF
TRBD1 TRBJ1-3 15 TRBV2 . TGTGCCAGCAATAGGGACAGCCACTCTGGAAACACCATATATTTT CASNRDSHSGNTIYF
. TRBJ1-2 13 TRBV6-5 few TGTGCCAGCAGTTTCACAGGAGTCTATGGCTACACCTTC CASSFTGVYGYTF
TRBD1 TRBJ1-5 13 TRBV2 many TGTGCCAGCAAAGGACAGGGTGAACAGCCCCAGCATTTT CASKGQGEQPQHF
TRBD2 TRBJ2-5 14 TRBV7-9 . TGTGCCAGCAGCTCCCAGCGGGGGCGGGAGACCCAGTACTTC CASSSQRGRETQYF
. TRBJ2-3 13 TRBV25-1 . TGTGCCAGCACCGAATCAGGGGAAGATACGCAGTATTTT CASTESGEDTQYF
. TRBJ2-1 15 TRBV9 . TGTGCCAGCAGCGGCAGCGGGTTACCCTACAATGAGCAGTTCTTC CASSGSGLPYNEQFF
. TRBJ2-7 13 TRBV7-9 . TGTGCCAGCAGCAACGACGGAAACTACGAGCAGTACTTC CASSNDGNYEQYF
TRBD2 TRBJ2-5 13 TRBV20-1 many TGCAGTGTACCGGGACTAGCTCAAGAGACCCAGTACTTC CSVPGLAQETQYF
. TRBJ1-1 13 TRBV15 many TGTGCCACCAGCAGAGAACCAGGGAGTGAAGCTTTCTTT CATSREPGSEAFF
. TRBJ2-7 13 TRBV18 few TGTGCCAGCTCAGCTCGGAGAGTAGACGAGCAGTACTTC CASSARRVDEQYF
TRBD2 TRBJ2-2 17 TRBV4-2 . TGTGCCAGCAGCCCGCTCCGGCCCTCCGGGGGGGCCGGGGAGCTGTTTTTT CASSPLRPSGGAGELFF
. TRBJ1-5 15 TRBV10-3 few TGTGCCATCAGTGAGTCTAACAGCGAGTATCAGCCCCAGCATTTT CAISESNSEYQPQHF
. TRBJ2-1 13 TRBV24-1 . TGTGCCACCAGTGATTTGGGTTACAATGAGCAGTTCTTC CATSDLGYNEQFF
TRBD1 TRBJ1-1 14 TRBV6-5 many TGTGCCAGCAGTTACAAGGGGGCGCAAAGTGAAGCTTTCTTT CASSYKGAQSEAFF
. TRBJ2-5 14 TRBV7-2 many TGTGCCAGCAACTACGACAGCTTCCAAGAGACCCAGTACTTC CASNYDSFQETQYF
TRBD1 TRBJ1-2 13 TRBV6-1 many TGTGCCAGCAGTCCCCGGGACAGAGATGGCTACACCTTC CASSPRDRDGYTF
TRBD2 TRBJ2-1 13 TRBV29-1 . TGCAGCGTTCGCGGGGGGGATTGGAATGAGCAGTTCTTC CSVRGGDWNEQFF
. TRBJ2-2 13 TRBV6-2/TRBV6-3 . TGTGCCAGCAGTTACTCGAGGACCGGGGAGCTGTTTTTT CASSYSRTGELFF
TRBD1 TRBJ2-7 11 TRBV20-1 few TGCAGTGCTAAAACAGGGGACGAGCAGTACTTC CSAKTGDEQYF
. TRBJ2-7 14 TRBV7-7 many TGTGCCTTCCCGGGGCGTTCTGTCTCCTACGAGCAGTACTTC CAFPGRSVSYEQYF
. TRBJ1-4 12 TRBV7-8 . TGTGCCAGCAGTATAGGAACAGAAAAACTGTTTTTT CASSIGTEKLFF
TRBD1 TRBJ1-5 15 TRBV20-1 . TGCAGTGCTAGAAGGACAGGGATGACCAATCAGCCCCAGCATTTT CSARRTGMTNQPQHF
. TRBJ1-5 14 TRBV28 many TGTGCCAGCAGGACTCAATACGGCAATCAGCCCCAGCATTTT CASRTQYGNQPQHF
TRBD2 TRBJ2-3 14 TRBV2 many TGTGCCAGCAAACTAGCGGCGGGCTCTGGAGGGCAGTATTTT CASKLAAGSGGQYF
TRBD1 TRBJ2-7 16 TRBV2 many TGTGCCAGCAGTAACCTCCTAGGACAGGGCGGATACGAGCAGTACTTC CASSNLLGQGGYEQYF
TRBD2 TRBJ2-3 17 TRBV4-2 . TGTGCCAGCAGCCAGGGCTCAGCGGGGGGGCCGGCAGATACGCAGTATTTT CASSQGSAGGPADTQYF
. TRBJ1-1 14 TRBV3-1 many TGTGCCAGCAGCCCCTCCACCGCTGACGCTGAAGCTTTCTTT CASSPSTADAEAFF
. TRBJ1-3 13 TRBV5-1 . TGCGCCAGCGGCACCGAGTCTGGAAACACCATATATTTT CASGTESGNTIYF
. TRBJ1-2 13 TRBV28 many TGTGCCAGCAGTGCAGGCGGATTCTATGGCTACACCTTC CASSAGGFYGYTF
. TRBJ2-5 17 TRBV3-1 many TGTGCCAGCAGCCAGGTCGGCGGGGGACGGCCAGGGGGGACCCAGTACTTC CASSQVGGGRPGGTQYF
. TRBJ1-6 13 TRBV10-3 few TGTGCCATCAGTGGACAGCCAAATTCACCCCTCCACTTT CAISGQPNSPLHF
TRBD2 TRBJ2-3 16 TRBV11-2 many TGTGCCAGCAGCTCCGTAGCGGGGGGACCCACAGATACGCAGTATTTT CASSSVAGGPTDTQYF
. TRBJ2-3 15 TRBV7-9 few TGTGCCAGCAGCTTAACCCTTTGGGTCTCCGATACGCAGTATTTT CASSLTLWVSDTQYF
TRBD1 TRBJ2-1 16 TRBV5-6 . TGTGCCAGCAGCTTCCGGGGACAGGGCGTCGACAATGAGCAGTTCTTC CASSFRGQGVDNEQFF
. TRBJ2-7 12 TRBV20-1 . TGCAGTGCTAGAGAGGGCCTCTACGAGCAGTACTTC CSAREGLYEQYF
. TRBJ2-7 12 TRBV7-2 many TGTGCCAGCAGTTACCAGGGCTACGAGCAGTACTTC CASSYQGYEQYF
TRBD1 TRBJ2-2 18 TRBV7-2 many TGTGCCAGCAGCTTGGGGGACAGGGGGCGCTATAATACCGGGGAGCTGTTTTTT CASSLGDRGRYNTGELFF
. TRBJ1-1 13 TRBV18 many TGTGCCAGCTCACCGATAAAGGGCACTGAAGCTTTCTTT CASSPIKGTEAFF
. TRBJ2-3 14 TRBV4-3 many TGCGCCAGCAGTATCAGGTCGGGGGAGGATACGCAGTATTTT CASSIRSGEDTQYF
TRBD1 TRBJ1-1 16 TRBV9 . TGTGCCAGCAGCGTTGGTGAGGGGGCCGCGGACACTGAAGCTTTCTTT CASSVGEGAADTEAFF
TRBD1 TRBJ1-1 14 TRBV20-1 many TGCAGTGCTAGAATACAGGGGGCCCCCACTGAAGCTTTCTTT CSARIQGAPTEAFF